The clone carrying this T cell receptor beta chain was observed once. Its antigen is as yet unknown. The record originates from a study of T cells after posttransplantation cyclophosphamide. Here immunoSEQ multiplex PCR was the method, and the copy in TCRdb shows in-frame clones only, minus some. The data show around 23,000 clones, around 85% seen once. Methotrexate plus calcineurin inhibitor accompanied controls' myeloablative marrow transplants; sampling was 1 year later. Study-level points and caveats: TRB clonality was highly associated with recipient CMV seropositivity and reactivation. Tissue-infiltrating T cells from skin or gut overlapped little with blood T cells. Later post-transplant blood repertoires were often dominated by donor CD8+ memory clones.

V lost 5 bases to trimming and J lost 4 bases; unmatched junction nucleotides: 8. The CDR3 is 16 amino acids. Germline V gives CDR1 SGHVS, CDR2 FQNEAQ. The chain links TRBV7-8 to TRBJ2-7; 13 nucleotides align to TRBD2. Sequences were derived from PBMCs, sampled about 360 days after allogeneic stem cell transplant with calcineurin inhibitor and methotrexate. The source of this sequence is a female patient aged 30 to 45 who received an allogeneic stem cell transplant from an unrelated donor, was CMV-positive, and had acute and chronic GVHD. Some T cells may be provided by the graft donor. CDR3 residues: CASSRTGLAGAYEQYF. Written as DNA, the CDR3 is TGTGCCAGCAGCAGAACTGGACTAGCGGGAGCGTACGAGCAGTACTTC. Filled out from reference TRBV7-8 and TRBJ2-7, the complete variable domain reads GAGVSQSPRYKVAKRGQDVALRCDPISGHVSLFWYQQALGQGPEFLTYFQNEAQLDKSGLPSDRFFAERPEGSVSTLKIQRTQQEDSAVYLCASSRTGLAGAYEQYFGPGTRLTVT.